This entry features one T cell receptor (beta chain) sequence. This CDR3 contains 16 residues. Germline-derived CDR1 and CDR2 are KGHDR and SFDVKD. The J segment lost 5 bases and the V segment lost 3 bases, leaving 9 bases of the junction unmatched. This entry belongs to a study of blood T cell repertoires in COVID-19. In the original workflow: Estimation of nucleated cell counts relied on the amplification of reference gene primers. Data came from immunoSEQ multiplex PCR; TCRdb stores just in-frame clones and leaves some out. V, J and clone size derive from that table, while D and trimming were established from the DNA sequence. This table has fewer than 300,000 clones, about nine tenths appearing once.

The receptor's source is a woman aged 30 to 39 with COVID-19, enrolled during active disease. J is TRBJ1-1 and V is TRBV24-1, with TRBD1 matching over 9 bases. The specimen sequenced was peripheral blood. In DNA, the CDR3 is TGTGCCACCAGTGATCCTGGGACAGGGTCTGGTACTGAAGCTTTCTTT. This translates into CATSDPGTGSGTEAFF.